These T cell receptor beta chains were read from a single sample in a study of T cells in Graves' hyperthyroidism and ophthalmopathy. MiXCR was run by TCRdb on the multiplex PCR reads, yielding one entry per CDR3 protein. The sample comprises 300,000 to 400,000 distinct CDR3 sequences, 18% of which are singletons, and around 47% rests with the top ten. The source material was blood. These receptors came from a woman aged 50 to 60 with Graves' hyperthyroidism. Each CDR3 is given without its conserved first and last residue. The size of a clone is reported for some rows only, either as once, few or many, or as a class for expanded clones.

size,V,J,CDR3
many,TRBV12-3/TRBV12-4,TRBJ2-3,ASSFDKTIDTQY
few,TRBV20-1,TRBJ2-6,SARGGNTVLSGANVLT
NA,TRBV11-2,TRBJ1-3,ASSTFNLRSGNTIY
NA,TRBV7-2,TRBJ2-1,ASSSWTGLSSYNEQF
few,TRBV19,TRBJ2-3,ASSTPPSGGLTDTQY
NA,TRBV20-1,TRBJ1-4,SARGGDGTGGWSEKLF
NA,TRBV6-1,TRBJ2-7,ASTLGPDRGLEQY
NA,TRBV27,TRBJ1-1,AKFFSTEAF
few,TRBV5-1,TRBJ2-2,ASSSQGGTVTGELF
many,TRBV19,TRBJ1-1,ASSRALNTEAF
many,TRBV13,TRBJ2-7,ASSLAGAPDEQY
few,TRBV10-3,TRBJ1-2,AISDGGYGYT
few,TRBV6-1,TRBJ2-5,ASSVEIRDKSS
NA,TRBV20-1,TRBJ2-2,SALWDTGELF
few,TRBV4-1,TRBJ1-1,ASSRHPGMDNTEAF
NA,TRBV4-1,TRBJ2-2,ASSLLTGNSNTGELF
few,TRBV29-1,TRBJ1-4,SAQGAGNEKLF
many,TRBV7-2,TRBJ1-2,ASSLDSVARGYT
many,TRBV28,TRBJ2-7,ASSLSLAGTYEQY
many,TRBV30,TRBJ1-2,AWSGQAGGNYGYT
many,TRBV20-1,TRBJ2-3,SARLQGLAGRTDTQY
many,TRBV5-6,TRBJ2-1,ASSFLPDEQF
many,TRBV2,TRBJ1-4,ASSVATNEKLF